Below, one T cell receptor beta chain is given with its context. This entry is derived from a study of control samples from healthy donors and cancer patients. The CDR3 is made up of 14 amino acids. V was pared by 6 bases and J by 8 bases, with 6 bases of the junction left unmatched. In germline, CDR1 is MNHEY, CDR2 SMNVEV (reference sequence). Assay used: immunoSEQ multiplex PCR; TCRdb lists only in-frame clones, some missing. The sample carries about 44,000 clones, 70% recorded once. What was sequenced was formalin-fixed, paraffin-embedded tissue. This sequence was found in a male donor with melanoma. The chain employs TRBV27 and TRBJ2-7; the match to TRBD2 covers 14 bases. The CDR3 loop is CASSPGTSGSKQYF. The CDR3 DNA sequence: TGTGCCAGCAGCCCCGGGACTAGCGGGAGCAAGCAGTACTTC.